Listed here are 27 T cell receptor beta chains from one sample, sequenced in a study of CD8 T cells in ankylosing spondylitis. TCRdb redid the calling of the 5' RACE reads with MiXCR, one entry per CDR3 protein. There are a few hundred thousand distinct CDR3 sequences in the sample; roughly 20% occur only once, and roughly 7.4% lies in the top ten. Material: blood, either unsorted or a sorted T cell fraction (not recorded which). The origin of the receptors is a male donor with ankylosing spondylitis or in good health (not recorded which).

This clonotype was seen a handful of times. The chain carries TRBV15 and TRBJ2-7; D is ambiguous. The CDR3 runs to 14 residues. Germline CDR1 LNHNV, CDR2 YYDKDF (reference sequence). Trimming removed 0 bases at V and 5 bases at J, with 11 bases between. The CDR3 sequence is CATSREDGVNEQYV. The CDR3 bases are TGTGCCACCAGCAGAGAAGACGGAGTAAACGAGCAGTACGTC.

This clonotype showed up just a few times. The chain has TRBV5-1 and TRBJ2-2; TRBD2 matches at 8 bases. J lost 3 bases, V lost 4 bases, and 2 bases had no gene match. Germline CDR1 is SGHRS and CDR2 is YFSETQ. The CDR3 spans 14 residues. CDR3 bases: TGCGCCAGCAGCCGGCGGGAGGACACCGGGGAGCTGTTTTTT. It encodes CASSRREDTGELFF.

Ten or more counts support this clonotype. V is TRBV10-3 and J is TRBJ2-5; 9 nucleotides align to TRBD2. The CDR3 contains 17 residues. Per the germline V gene, CDR1 is ENHRY and CDR2 is SYGVKD. V shed 0 bases, J shed 4 bases, and the junction held 9 bases outside the gene matches. The CDR3 protein is CAISESPPSGGRETQYF. DNA of the CDR3: TGTGCCATCAGTGAGTCGCCCCCGAGCGGGGGGAGAGAGACCCAGTACTTC.

A few counts support this clonotype. The chain couples TRBV12-3 or TRBV12-4 to TRBJ2-2; no clear D gene. The V and J ends lost 7 bases and 7 bases respectively, with 10 bases between them. This CDR3 comprises 12 residues. Here the CDR3 reads CASKLSYGELFF. CDR3 sequence (DNA): TGTGCCAGCAAATTGTCTTACGGGGAGCTGTTTTTT.

V gene TRBV7-9 combines with J gene TRBJ2-7; no clear D. The CDR3 has 11 residues. Looked up from germline, CDR1 is SEHNR and CDR2 is FQNEAQ (reference sequence). V lost 1 base and J 3 bases, leaving 1 base between the germline ends. CDR3 amino acids: CASSLDYEQYV. CDR3 bases: TGTGCCAGCAGCTTAGACTACGAGCAGTACGTC.

This chain connects TRBV5-1 to TRBJ1-1; TRBD1 matches 7 bases. Germline V CDR1 and CDR2: SGHRS, YFSETQ. V was clipped by 3 bases and J by 0 bases; unmatched bases: 14. There are 18 residues in the CDR3. The CDR3 coding sequence is TGCGCCAGCAGCTCAAGGAGGGGGCTTTCTTCAATGAACACTGAAGCTTTCTTT. It specifies CASSSRRGLSSMNTEAFF. Based on the CDR3 plus reference TRBV5-1 and TRBJ1-1, the full variable domain is KAGVTQTPRYLIKTRGQQVTLSCSPISGHRSVSWYQQTPGQGLQFLFEYFSETQRNKGNFPGRFSGRQFSNSRSEMNVSTLELGDSALYLCASSSRRGLSSMNTEAFFGQGTRLTVV.

This clonotype occurred a few times. The chain carries TRBV7-2 and TRBJ1-5; tentative D call: TRBD1 (6 bases). CDR1 and CDR2 from the germline V gene are SGHTA and FQGNSA. This CDR3 comprises 15 residues. V was shortened by 1 base and J by 0 bases, with 7 bases between the two germline ends. CDR3 DNA: TGTGCCAGCAGCTTAGAGACAGGTAGCAATCAGCCCCAGCATTTT. Its protein product is CASSLETGSNQPQHF. The complete variable domain, with remaining parts taken from reference TRBV7-2 and TRBJ1-5, reads GAGVSQSPSNKVTEKGKDVELRCDPISGHTALYWYRQSLGQGLEFLIYFQGNSAPDKSGLPSDRFSAERTGGSVSTLTIQRTQQEDSAVYLCASSLETGSNQPQHFGDGTRLSIL.

The sample holds many counts of this clonotype. V gene TRBV5-1 combines with J gene TRBJ1-1; 11 bases map to TRBD1. This CDR3 spans 17 amino acids. The germline CDR1 and CDR2 sequences are SGHRS and YFSETQ. The J segment lost 6 bases and the V segment lost 0 bases, leaving 10 bases of the junction unmatched. In nucleotides, the CDR3 is TGCGCCAGCAGCTTGGGGATCGGACAGGGGGCCCGCGCTGAAGCTTTCTTT. This encodes CASSLGIGQGARAEAFF.

The rearrangement uses TRBV6-1 and TRBJ2-7; a weak D match, TRBD2 (5 bases). V was clipped by 3 bases and J by 3 bases, with 12 bases between them. The CDR3 is made up of 14 amino acids. Germline V gene lookup returns CDR1 MNHNS and CDR2 SASEGT. The CDR3 DNA reads as TGTGCCAGCAGTGAGGAGGACGGAATCTACGAGCAGTACGTC. Amino acid sequence: CASSEEDGIYEQYV.

The gene calls are TRBV12-3 or TRBV12-4 and TRBJ1-2; D is unresolved. The CDR3 length is 11 residues. V was clipped by 3 bases and J by 4 bases, with 3 bases between them. CDR3 sequence: CASSFGYGYTF. The CDR3 nucleotides read TGTGCCAGCAGTTTTGGCTATGGCTACACCTTC.

This clonotype was observed many times. The V and J genes are TRBV29-1 and TRBJ2-3; D may match TRBD1 or TRBD2 (6 bases each). The V and J ends lost 4 bases and 0 bases respectively, with 11 bases between them. Germline V CDR1 and CDR2: SQVTM, ANQGSEA. The CDR3 sequence is 14 residues long. The CDR3 protein is CSVVRGLSTDTQYF. The CDR3 bases are TGCAGCGTTGTCCGGGGGCTAAGCACAGATACGCAGTATTTT.

This clonotype appeared many times. This rearrangement joins TRBV29-1 to TRBJ2-2; D call uncertain. Trimming pared 6 bases from V and 8 bases from J, leaving 16 bases between. The CDR3 contains 13 residues. The germline gives CDR1 SQVTM, CDR2 ANQGSEA. The CDR3 DNA reads as TGCAGCGTCGGCCGTTCCAGCCCGGGGGAGCTGTTTTTT. Protein product: CSVGRSSPGELFF.

V gene TRBV3-1 combines with J gene TRBJ2-4; TRBD2 matches at 12 bases. V lost 0 bases, J lost 4 bases, and 4 bases stayed unmatched. The CDR3 sequence is 17 residues long. Germline values: CDR1 LGHDT, CDR2 YNNKEL (reference sequence). The CDR3 DNA sequence: TGTGCCAGCAGCCAAGAATTGCTAGCGGGAGGGAAAAACATTCAGTACTTC. Translation gives CASSQELLAGGKNIQYF.

This clonotype was seen a handful of times. V usage is TRBV20-1 and J usage is TRBJ2-3; D may correspond to TRBD1 or TRBD2 (6 bases each). Trimming stripped 5 bases from V and 3 bases from J, with 18 bases between. The CDR3 runs 15 residues. From germline, CDR1 is DFQATT and CDR2 SNEGSKA (reference sequence). The CDR3 DNA is TGCAGTGCTCAAAAAGGGGGGCCTGGAACAGATACGCAGTATTTT. Residues: CSAQKGGPGTDTQYF.

The CDR3 coding sequence is TGTGCCATCAGTGACCCCTGGGACAGGGGAACCGGGGAGCTGTTTTTT. Translating it yields CAISDPWDRGTGELFF. The J gene is TRBJ2-2, the V gene TRBV10-3; 10 nucleotides line up with TRBD1. The CDR3 consists of 16 residues. Trimming removed 3 bases from V and 5 bases from J; junction bases left unmatched: 6. Germline CDR1 ENHRY, CDR2 SYGVKD.

This clonotype is deemed medium-sized (0.01 to 0.1%). V usage is TRBV5-1 and J usage is TRBJ1-1, with TRBD1 matching 12 bases. The CDR3 runs to 17 residues. Germline CDR1 is SGHRS and CDR2 is YFSETQ. V was clipped by 4 bases and J by 5 bases; unmatched bases: 12. The DNA for the CDR3 is TGCGCCAGCAGCCTACCGGGACAGGGGGCGCGGTGGACTGAAGCTTTCTTT. Amino acids: CASSLPGQGARWTEAFF. Together with reference TRBV5-1 and TRBJ1-1, the CDR3 gives the full variable domain: KAGVTQTPRYLIKTRGQQVTLSCSPISGHRSVSWYQQTPGQGLQFLFEYFSETQRNKGNFPGRFSGRQFSNSRSEMNVSTLELGDSALYLCASSLPGQGARWTEAFFGQGTRLTVV.

The table lists this clonotype with many counts. This chain connects TRBV5-1 to TRBJ1-2; 12 bases match TRBD1. Germline loops: CDR1 SGHRS, CDR2 YFSETQ. The CDR3 length is 15 residues. Unmatched junction bases numbered 17, after V lost 7 bases and J lost 13 bases. Written as DNA, the CDR3 is TGCGCCAGCCAAGACACCGGGACAGGGGGCGCGAAGCTCACCTTC. Protein sequence: CASQDTGTGGAKLTF.

This clonotype was seen only a few times. The chain employs TRBV27 and TRBJ1-6, with unresolved D. The CDR3 totals 14 residues. Trimming stripped 3 bases from V and 6 bases from J, with 9 bases between. From germline, CDR1 is MNHEY and CDR2 SMNVEV (reference sequence). The CDR3 DNA is TGTGCCAGCAGTTTTGGGTCTGGTAATTCACCCCTCCACTTT. It is translated as CASSFGSGNSPLHF.

J is TRBJ1-1 and V is TRBV9, with a weak D call TRBD1 (5 bases). The CDR3 has 13 amino acids. V lost 0 bases to trimming and J lost 6 bases, with 9 bases between them. Germline CDR1 reads SGDLS; CDR2 reads YYNGEE. The CDR3 is CASSVASGAEAFF. As DNA, the CDR3 is TGTGCCAGCAGCGTAGCGTCGGGGGCTGAAGCTTTCTTT. The whole variable domain, filled in from reference TRBV9 and TRBJ1-1, reads DSGVTQTPKHLITATGQRVTLRCSPRSGDLSVYWYQQSLDQGLQFLIQYYNGEERAKGNILERFSAQQFPDLHSELNLSSLELGDSALYFCASSVASGAEAFFGQGTRLTVV.

The chain couples TRBV20-1 to TRBJ1-5; D possibly corresponds to TRBD1 (6 bases). This CDR3 contains 13 residues. V was shortened by 7 bases and J by 6 bases, with 16 bases between the two germline ends. The germline V gene has CDR1 DFQATT and CDR2 SNEGSKA (reference sequence). In nucleotides, the CDR3 is TGCAGTGTAGAGGGGGGGGTAAGTCAGCCCCAGCATTTT. Protein sequence: CSVEGGVSQPQHF.

This clonotype showed up just a few times. This chain connects TRBV3-1 to TRBJ2-1, with 13 nucleotides matching TRBD2. The trim removed 4 bases at V and 5 bases at J, leaving 2 bases unmatched. This CDR3 comprises 15 residues. Germline V lookup: CDR1 LGHDT, CDR2 YNNKEL (reference sequence). CDR3 region: CASSRTSGGDNEQFF. The CDR3, as DNA: TGTGCCAGCAGCCGAACTAGCGGGGGGGACAATGAGCAGTTCTTC.

This chain uses TRBV10-3 with TRBJ1-2; tentatively, D is TRBD1 (6 bases). The length of the CDR3 is 13 residues. Trimming took 11 bases from V and 2 from J, leaving 15 bases between them. Germline V CDR1 and CDR2: ENHRY, SYGVKD. Written as DNA, the CDR3 is TGTGCCTCCGCCTCAGGACAGAACTATGGCTACACCTTC. Its translation is CASASGQNYGYTF.

This clonotype was detected a few times. The chain has TRBV29-1 and TRBJ2-5; maybe TRBD2 (6 bases). Deletions cut 4 bases from V and 1 base from J, with 13 bases between. This CDR3 is built from 14 residues. CDR1 SQVTM and CDR2 ANQGSEA come from the germline V gene. The CDR3 nucleotides read TGCAGCGTTGTGGGGCGGGACTTCCAAGAGACCCAGTACTTC. Amino acids: CSVVGRDFQETQYF.

The CDR3 sequence: CSARASGSETQYF. The DNA of the CDR3 is TGCAGTGCTAGAGCTTCAGGTTCGGAGACCCAGTACTTC. The chain has TRBV20-1 and TRBJ2-5; D unclear. Trimming cost V 1 base and J 5 bases, with 11 bases left between them. Germline V gene data show CDR1 as DFQATT and CDR2 as SNEGSKA (reference sequence). The CDR3 runs 13 residues.

In its sample, this clonotype was seen a few times. The CDR3 nucleotides are TGTGCCAGCAGTGATGCCAGTGAGCAGTTCTTC. Translating it yields CASSDASEQFF. The rearrangement links TRBV28 to TRBJ2-1; D unresolved. The CDR3 covers 11 residues. The V end lost 5 bases, the J end lost 9 bases, and 8 bases lay between the germline ends. The germline gives CDR1 MDHEN, CDR2 SYDVKM.

This clonotype was seen at least ten times. The chain recombines TRBV9 with TRBJ2-3; D perhaps matches TRBD1 (6 bases). Germline V gene data show CDR1 as SGDLS and CDR2 as YYNGEE. This CDR3 contains 16 residues. Trimming took off 4 bases at V and 7 bases at J, with 22 bases between the two ends. DNA for the CDR3: TGTGCCAGCAGCCCCTCCCCTCAGGACAGCACGAATACGCAGTATTTT. Its protein product is CASSPSPQDSTNTQYF.

This clonotype occurred a few times. The chain has TRBV27 and TRBJ1-5; TRBD1 agrees at 7 bases. The V segment lost 3 bases and the J segment 4 bases; nucleotides outside the gene matches: 6. The CDR3 totals 15 residues. Germline-derived CDR1 and CDR2 are MNHEY and SMNVEV (reference sequence). In nucleotides, the CDR3 is TGTGCCAGCAGTTTCAACAGGGGACGGAATCAGCCCCAGCATTTT. Its protein is CASSFNRGRNQPQHF.